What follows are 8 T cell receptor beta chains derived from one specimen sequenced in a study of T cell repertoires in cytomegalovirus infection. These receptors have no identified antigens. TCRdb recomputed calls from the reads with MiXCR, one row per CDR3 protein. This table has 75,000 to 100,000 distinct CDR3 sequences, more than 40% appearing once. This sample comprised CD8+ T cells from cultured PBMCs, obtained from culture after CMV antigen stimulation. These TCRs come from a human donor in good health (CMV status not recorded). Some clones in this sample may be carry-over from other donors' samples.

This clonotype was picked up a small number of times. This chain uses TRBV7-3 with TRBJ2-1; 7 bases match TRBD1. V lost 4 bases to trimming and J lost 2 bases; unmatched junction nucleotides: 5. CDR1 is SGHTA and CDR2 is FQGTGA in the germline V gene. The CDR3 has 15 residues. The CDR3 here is CASSSGDSPYNEQFF. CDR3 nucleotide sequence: TGTGCCAGCAGCTCCGGGGACAGCCCCTACAATGAGCAGTTCTTC. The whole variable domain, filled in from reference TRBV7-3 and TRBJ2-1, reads GAGVSQTPSNKVTEKGKYVELRCDPISGHTALYWYRQSLGQGPEFLIYFQGTGAADDSGLPNDRFFAVRPEGSVSTLKIQRTERGDSAVYLCASSSGDSPYNEQFFGPGTRLTVL.

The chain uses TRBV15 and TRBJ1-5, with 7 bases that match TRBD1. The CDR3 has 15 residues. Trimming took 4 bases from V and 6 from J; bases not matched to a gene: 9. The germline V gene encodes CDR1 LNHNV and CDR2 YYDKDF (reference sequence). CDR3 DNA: TGTGCCACCAGCATATTACAGGGGTGGGGTCAGCCCCAGCATTTT. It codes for CATSILQGWGQPQHF.

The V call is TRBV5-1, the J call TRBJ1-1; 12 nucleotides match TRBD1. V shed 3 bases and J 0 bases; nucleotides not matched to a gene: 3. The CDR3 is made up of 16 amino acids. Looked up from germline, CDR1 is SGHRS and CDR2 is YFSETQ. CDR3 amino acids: CASSSGQGAVNTEAFF. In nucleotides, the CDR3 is TGCGCCAGCAGCTCGGGACAGGGGGCTGTGAACACTGAAGCTTTCTTT. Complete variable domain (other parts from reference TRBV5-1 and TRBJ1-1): KAGVTQTPRYLIKTRGQQVTLSCSPISGHRSVSWYQQTPGQGLQFLFEYFSETQRNKGNFPGRFSGRQFSNSRSEMNVSTLELGDSALYLCASSSGQGAVNTEAFFGQGTRLTVV.

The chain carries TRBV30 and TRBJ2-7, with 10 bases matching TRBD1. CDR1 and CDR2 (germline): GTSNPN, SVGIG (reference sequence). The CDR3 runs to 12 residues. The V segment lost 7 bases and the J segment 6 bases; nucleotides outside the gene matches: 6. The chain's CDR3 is CAYGDRGTEQYF. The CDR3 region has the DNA TGTGCCTATGGGGACAGGGGTACCGAGCAGTACTTC.

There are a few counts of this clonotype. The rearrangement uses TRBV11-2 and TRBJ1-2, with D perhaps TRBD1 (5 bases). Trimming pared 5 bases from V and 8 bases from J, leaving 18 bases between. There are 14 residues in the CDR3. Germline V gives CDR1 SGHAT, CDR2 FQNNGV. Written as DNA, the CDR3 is TGTGCCAGCAGCGACAGAGGTGGGCGGGGAGGCTACACCTTC. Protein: CASSDRGGRGGYTF.

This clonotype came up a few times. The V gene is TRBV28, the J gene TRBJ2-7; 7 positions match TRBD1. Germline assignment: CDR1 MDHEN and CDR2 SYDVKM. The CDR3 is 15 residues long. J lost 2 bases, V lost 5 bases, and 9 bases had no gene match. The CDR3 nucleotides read TGTGCCAGCAGTCCTGTTCCAGGGGGTACCTACGAGCAGTACTTC. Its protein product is CASSPVPGGTYEQYF.

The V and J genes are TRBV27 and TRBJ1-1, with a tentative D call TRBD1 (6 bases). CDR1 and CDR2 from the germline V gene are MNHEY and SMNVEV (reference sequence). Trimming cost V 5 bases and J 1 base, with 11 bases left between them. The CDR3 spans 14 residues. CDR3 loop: CASSAVGANTEAFF. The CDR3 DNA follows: TGTGCCAGCAGTGCCGTGGGGGCGAACACTGAAGCTTTCTTT.

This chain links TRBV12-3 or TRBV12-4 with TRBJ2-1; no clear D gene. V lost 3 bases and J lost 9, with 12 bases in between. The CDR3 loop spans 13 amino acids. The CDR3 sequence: CASSLAPRVEQFF. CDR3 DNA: TGTGCCAGCAGTTTGGCCCCTCGAGTTGAGCAGTTCTTC.